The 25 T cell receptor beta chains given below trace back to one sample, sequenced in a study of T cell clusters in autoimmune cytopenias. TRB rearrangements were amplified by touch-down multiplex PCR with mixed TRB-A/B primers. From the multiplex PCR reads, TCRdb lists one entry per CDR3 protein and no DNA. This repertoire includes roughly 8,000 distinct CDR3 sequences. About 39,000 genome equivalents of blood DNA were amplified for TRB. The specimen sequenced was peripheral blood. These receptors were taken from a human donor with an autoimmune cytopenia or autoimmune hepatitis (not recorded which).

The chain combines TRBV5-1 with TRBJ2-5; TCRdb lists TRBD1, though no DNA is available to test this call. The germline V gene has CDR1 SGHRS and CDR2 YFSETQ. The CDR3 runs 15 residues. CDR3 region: CASGEQGAEGETQYF.

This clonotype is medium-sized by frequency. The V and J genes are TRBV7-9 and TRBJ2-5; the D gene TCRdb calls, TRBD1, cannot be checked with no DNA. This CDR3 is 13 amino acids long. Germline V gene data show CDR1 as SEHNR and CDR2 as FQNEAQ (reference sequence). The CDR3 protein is CASSLAPGETQYF. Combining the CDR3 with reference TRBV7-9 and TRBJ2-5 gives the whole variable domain DTGVSQNPRHKITKRGQNVTFRCDPISEHNRLYWYRQTLGQGPEFLTYFQNEAQLEKSRLLSDRFSAERPKGSFSTLEIQRTEQGDSAMYLCASSLAPGETQYFGPGTRLLVL.

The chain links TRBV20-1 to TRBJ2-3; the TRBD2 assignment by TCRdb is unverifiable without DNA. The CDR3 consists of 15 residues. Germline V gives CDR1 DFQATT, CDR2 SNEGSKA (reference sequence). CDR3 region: CSATPLAGGTDTQYF.

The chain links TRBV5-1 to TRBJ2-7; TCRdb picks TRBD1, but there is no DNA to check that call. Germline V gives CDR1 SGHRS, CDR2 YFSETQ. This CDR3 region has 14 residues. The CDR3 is CASSPHRDTYEQYF.

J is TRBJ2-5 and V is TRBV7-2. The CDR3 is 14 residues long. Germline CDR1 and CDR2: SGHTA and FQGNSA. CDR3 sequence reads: CASSLVRIQETQYF.

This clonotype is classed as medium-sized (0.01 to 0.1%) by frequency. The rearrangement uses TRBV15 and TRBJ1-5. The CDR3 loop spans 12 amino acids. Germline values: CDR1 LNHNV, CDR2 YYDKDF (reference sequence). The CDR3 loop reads CATSSHLGPQHF.

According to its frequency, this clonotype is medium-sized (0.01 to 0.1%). CDR3 amino acids: CAWSGDEKLFF. The chain has TRBV30 and TRBJ1-4. Germline V CDR1 and CDR2: GTSNPN, SVGIG (reference sequence). The CDR3 runs 11 residues.

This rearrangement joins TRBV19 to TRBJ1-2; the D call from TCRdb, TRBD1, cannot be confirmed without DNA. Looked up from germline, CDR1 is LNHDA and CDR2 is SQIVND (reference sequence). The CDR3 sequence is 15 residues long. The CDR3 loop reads CASSIHHTGDYGYTF. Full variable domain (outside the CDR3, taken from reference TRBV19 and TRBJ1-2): DGGITQSPKYLFRKEGQNVTLSCEQNLNHDAMYWYRQDPGQGLRLIYYSQIVNDFQKGDIAEGYSVSREKKESFPLTVTSAQKNPTAFYLCASSIHHTGDYGYTFGSGTRLTVV.

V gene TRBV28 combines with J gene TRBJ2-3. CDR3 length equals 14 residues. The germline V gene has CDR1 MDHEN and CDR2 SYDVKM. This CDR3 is CASSTRLAADTQYF.

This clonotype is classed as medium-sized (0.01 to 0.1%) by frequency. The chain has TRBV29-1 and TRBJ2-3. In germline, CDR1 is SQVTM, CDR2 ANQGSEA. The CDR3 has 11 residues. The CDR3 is CSVGNPDTQYF.

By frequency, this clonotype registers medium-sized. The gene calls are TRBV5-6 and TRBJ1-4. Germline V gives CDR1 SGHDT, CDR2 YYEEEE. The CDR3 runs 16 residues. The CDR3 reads CASSLPQVKGSEKLFF.

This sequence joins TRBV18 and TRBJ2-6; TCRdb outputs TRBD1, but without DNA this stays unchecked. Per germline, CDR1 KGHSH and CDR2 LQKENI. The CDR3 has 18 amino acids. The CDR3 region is CASSPLSQGDSGANVLTF.

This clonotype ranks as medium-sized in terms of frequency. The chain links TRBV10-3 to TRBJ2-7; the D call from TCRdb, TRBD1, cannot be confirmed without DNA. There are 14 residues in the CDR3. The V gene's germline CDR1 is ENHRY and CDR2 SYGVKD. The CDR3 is CAISDGQGSDEQYF.

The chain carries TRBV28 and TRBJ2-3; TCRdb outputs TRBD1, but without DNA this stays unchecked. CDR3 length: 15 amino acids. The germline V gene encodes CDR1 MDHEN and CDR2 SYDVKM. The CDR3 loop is CASSRTGASTDTQYF.

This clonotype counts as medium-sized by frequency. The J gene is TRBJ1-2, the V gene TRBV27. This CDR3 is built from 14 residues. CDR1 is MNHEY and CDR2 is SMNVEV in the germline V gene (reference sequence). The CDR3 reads CASSLRGPNYGYTF.

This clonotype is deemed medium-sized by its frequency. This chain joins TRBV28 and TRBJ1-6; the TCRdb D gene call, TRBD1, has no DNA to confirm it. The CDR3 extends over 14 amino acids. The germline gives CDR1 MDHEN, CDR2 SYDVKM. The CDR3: CASSLGTENSPLHF.

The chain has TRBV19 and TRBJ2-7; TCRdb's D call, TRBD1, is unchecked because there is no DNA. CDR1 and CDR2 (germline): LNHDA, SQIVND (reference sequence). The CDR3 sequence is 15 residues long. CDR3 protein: CASSTRGDRSHEQYF.

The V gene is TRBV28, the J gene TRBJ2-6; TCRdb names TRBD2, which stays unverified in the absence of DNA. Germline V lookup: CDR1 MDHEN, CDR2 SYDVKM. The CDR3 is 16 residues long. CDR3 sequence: CASSTLDGTGANVLTF.

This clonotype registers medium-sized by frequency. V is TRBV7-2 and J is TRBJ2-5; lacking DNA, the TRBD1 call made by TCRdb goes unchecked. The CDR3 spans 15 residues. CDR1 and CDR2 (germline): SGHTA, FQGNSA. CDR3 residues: CASGSGGDDGETQYF. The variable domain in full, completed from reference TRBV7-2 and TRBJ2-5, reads GAGVSQSPSNKVTEKGKDVELRCDPISGHTALYWYRQSLGQGLEFLIYFQGNSAPDKSGLPSDRFSAERTGGSVSTLTIQRTQQEDSAVYLCASGSGGDDGETQYFGPGTRLLVL.

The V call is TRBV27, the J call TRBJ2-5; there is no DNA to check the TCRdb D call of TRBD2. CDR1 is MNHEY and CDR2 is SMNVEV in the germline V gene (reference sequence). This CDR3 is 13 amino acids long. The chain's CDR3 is CASRAGMHGTQYF.

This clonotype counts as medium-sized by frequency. CDR3: CASRDRLTGELFF. V gene TRBV19 combines with J gene TRBJ2-2. The CDR3 has 13 residues. The germline V gene encodes CDR1 LNHDA and CDR2 SQIVND (reference sequence).

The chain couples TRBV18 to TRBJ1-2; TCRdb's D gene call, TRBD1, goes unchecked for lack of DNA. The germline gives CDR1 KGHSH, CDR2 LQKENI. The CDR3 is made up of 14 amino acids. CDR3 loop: CASSPVPGEYGYTF.

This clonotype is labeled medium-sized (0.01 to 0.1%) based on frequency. The CDR3: CSVEGTGELFF. The chain joins TRBV29-1 to TRBJ2-2. Germline V gene sequence: CDR1 SQVTM, CDR2 ANQGSEA. The CDR3 extends over 11 amino acids.

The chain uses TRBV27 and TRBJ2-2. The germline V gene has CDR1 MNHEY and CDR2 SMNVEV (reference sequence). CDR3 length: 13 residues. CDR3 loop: CASSFYGGGELFF.

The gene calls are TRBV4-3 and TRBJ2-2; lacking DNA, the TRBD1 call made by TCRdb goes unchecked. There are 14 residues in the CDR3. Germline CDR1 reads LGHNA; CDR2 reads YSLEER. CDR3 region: CASRWGPDTGELFF.